The present TCR beta chain was sequenced within a study of T-cell memory formation after mild COVID-19. The sample holds a few counts of this clonotype. Its cognate antigen is unknown. Notes on the study in general: Clones that contracted clustered mainly in CM and EM if CD4+ and in EMRA if CD8+.

The CDR3 is 14 residues long. V lost 9 bases to trimming and J lost 4 bases; unmatched junction nucleotides: 6. Germline CDR1 reads SNHLY; CDR2 reads FYNNEI. TCRdb ran MiXCR on the 5' RACE reads and lists one entry per CDR3 protein. Counted here are about 290,000 distinct CDR3 sequences, more than 15% occurring once; the ten biggest clones make up roughly 23%. This TCR came from a young man who had mild COVID-19 (a few samples of this study predate the infection). Cell type and time point are not known. Sample: PBMCs or a T cell subset sorted from them (not recorded which). The rearrangement joins TRBV2 to TRBJ2-1; the match to TRBD1 covers 10 bases. DNA for the CDR3: TGTGCCAGAGACCCGGGACAGGGGTACAATGAGCAGTTCTTC. This codes for CARDPGQGYNEQFF. Full variable domain (outside the CDR3, taken from reference TRBV2 and TRBJ2-1): EPEVTQTPSHQVTQMGQEVILRCVPISNHLYFYWYRQILGQKVEFLVSFYNNEISEKSEIFDDQFSVERPDGSNFTLKIRSTKLEDSAMYFCARDPGQGYNEQFFGPGTRLTVL.